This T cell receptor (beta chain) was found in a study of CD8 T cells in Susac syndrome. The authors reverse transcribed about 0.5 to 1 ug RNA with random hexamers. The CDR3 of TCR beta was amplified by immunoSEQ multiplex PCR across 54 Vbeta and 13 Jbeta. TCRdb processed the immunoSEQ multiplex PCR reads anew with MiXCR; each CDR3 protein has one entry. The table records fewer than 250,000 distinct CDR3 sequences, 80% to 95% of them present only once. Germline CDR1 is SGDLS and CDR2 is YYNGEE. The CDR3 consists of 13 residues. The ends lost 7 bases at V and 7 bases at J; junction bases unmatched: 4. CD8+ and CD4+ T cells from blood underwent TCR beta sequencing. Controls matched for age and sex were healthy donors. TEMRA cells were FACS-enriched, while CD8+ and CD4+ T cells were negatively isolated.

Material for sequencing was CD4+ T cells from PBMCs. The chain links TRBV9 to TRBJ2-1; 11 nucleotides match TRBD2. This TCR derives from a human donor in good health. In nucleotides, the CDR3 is TGTGCCAGCGAGTCTAGCGGGGGGAATGAGCAGTTCTTC. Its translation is CASESSGGNEQFF.